The sequence of this T cell receptor beta chain was determined in a study of blood T cell repertoires in COVID-19. As for the study in general: Sites across the United States, Italy and Spain contributed samples from acute and convalescent COVID-19.

Only in-frame clones appear in the TCRdb table, and some are missing; sequencing was by immunoSEQ multiplex PCR. The top ten hold around 2.3% of the sample, which has about 190,000 clones, about 88% seen once. The source material was peripheral blood. This receptor was taken from a man between 65 and 80 years old with active or convalescent COVID-19.

CDR3 loop: CASSLSGGPQYTGELFF. In nucleotides, the CDR3 is TGTGCCAGCAGCTTGTCGGGAGGGCCGCAGTACACCGGGGAGCTGTTTTTT. The genes are TRBV7-2 and TRBJ2-2; 8 bases are shared with TRBD2. The ends lost 3 bases at V and 3 bases at J; junction bases unmatched: 9. This CDR3 contains 17 residues. Germline CDR1 is SGHTA and CDR2 is FQGNSA.